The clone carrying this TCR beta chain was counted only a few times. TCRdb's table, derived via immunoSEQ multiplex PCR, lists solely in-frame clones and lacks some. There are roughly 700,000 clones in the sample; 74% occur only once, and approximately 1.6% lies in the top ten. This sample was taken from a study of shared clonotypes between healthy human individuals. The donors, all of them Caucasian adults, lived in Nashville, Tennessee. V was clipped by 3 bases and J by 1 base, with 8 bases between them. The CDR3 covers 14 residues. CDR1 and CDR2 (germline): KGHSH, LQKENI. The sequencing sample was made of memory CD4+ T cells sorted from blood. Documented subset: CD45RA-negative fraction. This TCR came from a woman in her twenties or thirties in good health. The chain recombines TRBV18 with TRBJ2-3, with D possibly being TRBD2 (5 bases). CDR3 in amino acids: CASSPDWRTDTQYF. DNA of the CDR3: TGTGCCAGCTCACCGGACTGGCGCACAGATACGCAGTATTTT. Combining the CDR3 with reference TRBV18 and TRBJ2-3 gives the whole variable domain NAGVMQNPRHLVRRRGQEARLRCSPMKGHSHVYWYRQLPEEGLKFMVYLQKENIIDESGMPKERFSAEFPKEGPSILRIQQVVRGDSAAYFCASSPDWRTDTQYFGPGTRLTVL.